In its sample, the clone carrying this TCR beta chain is medium-sized. Germline-derived CDR1 and CDR2 are MNHEY and SVGAGI. This CDR3 is built from 14 residues. V dropped 2 bases and J dropped 1 base, with 8 bases sitting between them. MiXCR, run by TCRdb on the PCR reads, gives a single entry per CDR3 protein. The sample includes fewer than 20,000 distinct CDR3 sequences, around 52% of them seen just once. This entry comes from a study of CD4 and CD8 cells across lung adenocarcinoma regions. Localized lung adenocarcinoma, a non-small cell lung cancer, affected the donors. Sequencing was performed on CD8+ T cells from the center of a lung tumor. The chain couples TRBV6-5 to TRBJ1-1; no definite D call. The sequence was obtained from a female donor with lung adenocarcinoma. The CD4 and CD8 labels of this study may be unreliable. The CDR3 DNA reads TGTGCCAGCAGTTACACCACAGCGAACACTGAAGCTTTCTTT. Residues: CASSYTTANTEAFF.